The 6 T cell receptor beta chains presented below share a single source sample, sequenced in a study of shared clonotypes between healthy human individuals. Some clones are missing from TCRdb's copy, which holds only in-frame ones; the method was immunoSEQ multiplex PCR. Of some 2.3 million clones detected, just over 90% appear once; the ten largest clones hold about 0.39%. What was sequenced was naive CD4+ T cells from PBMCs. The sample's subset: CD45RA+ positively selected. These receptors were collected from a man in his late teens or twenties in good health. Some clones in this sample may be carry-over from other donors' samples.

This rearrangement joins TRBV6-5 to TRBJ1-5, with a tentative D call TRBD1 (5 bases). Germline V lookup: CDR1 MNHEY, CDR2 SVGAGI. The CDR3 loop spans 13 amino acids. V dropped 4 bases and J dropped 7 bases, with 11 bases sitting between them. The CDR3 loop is CASSSRVYQPQHF. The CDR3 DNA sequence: TGTGCCAGCAGTTCCAGGGTATACCAGCCCCAGCATTTT.

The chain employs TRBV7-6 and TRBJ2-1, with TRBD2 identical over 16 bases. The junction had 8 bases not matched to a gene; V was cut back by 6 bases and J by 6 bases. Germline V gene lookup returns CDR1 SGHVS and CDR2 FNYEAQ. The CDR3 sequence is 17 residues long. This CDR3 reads CASSQGGLAGGPNEQFF. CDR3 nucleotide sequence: TGTGCCAGCAGTCAAGGGGGACTAGCGGGAGGGCCCAATGAGCAGTTCTTC.

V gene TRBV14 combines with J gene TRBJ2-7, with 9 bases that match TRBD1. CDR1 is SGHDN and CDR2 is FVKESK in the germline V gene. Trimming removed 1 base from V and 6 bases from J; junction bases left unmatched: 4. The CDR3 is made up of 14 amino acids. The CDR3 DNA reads TGTGCCAGCAGCCAAGGGGACAGGGTCACCGAGCAGTACTTC. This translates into CASSQGDRVTEQYF.

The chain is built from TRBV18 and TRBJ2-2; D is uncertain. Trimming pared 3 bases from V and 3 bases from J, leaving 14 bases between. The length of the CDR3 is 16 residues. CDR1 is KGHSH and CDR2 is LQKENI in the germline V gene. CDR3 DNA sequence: TGTGCCAGCTCACCCCTCCCGCGGTCTGACACCGGGGAGCTGTTTTTT. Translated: CASSPLPRSDTGELFF.

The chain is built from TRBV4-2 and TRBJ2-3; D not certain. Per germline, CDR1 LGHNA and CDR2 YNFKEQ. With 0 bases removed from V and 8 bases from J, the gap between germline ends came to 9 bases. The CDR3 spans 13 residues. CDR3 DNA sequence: TGTGCCAGCAGCCAAGATGTGGCCCTTACGCAGTATTTT. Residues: CASSQDVALTQYF.

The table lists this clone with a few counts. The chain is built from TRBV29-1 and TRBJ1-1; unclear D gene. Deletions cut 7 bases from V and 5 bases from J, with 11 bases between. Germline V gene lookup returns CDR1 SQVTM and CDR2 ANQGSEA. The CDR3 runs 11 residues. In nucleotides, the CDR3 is TGCAGCGGGCTCGGGCGGACTGAAGCTTTCTTT. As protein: CSGLGRTEAFF.